What follows is one T cell receptor beta chain and its context. The target antigen is unknown. This sample was taken from a study of T cell responses to AZD1222 COVID-19 vaccine. Study-wide results and caveats: Only a handful of individuals given AZD1222 were seropositive at baseline. The donor group comprised mostly white British people and more females; the analysis possibly underestimated clonal diversity. Repertoires were obtained only post-peak T cell response. Along spike, vaccine-associated CD4 TCRs were found throughout, with dominance at 160-218 and 743-854.

V lost 0 bases, J lost 4 bases, and 13 bases lay in between. CDR3 length equals 15 residues. Germline-derived CDR1 and CDR2 are SGHRS and YFSETQ. The method was immunoSEQ multiplex PCR; TCRdb's version includes in-frame clones alone and lacks a portion of them. This table holds 110,000 or so clones, around 89% found once. This specimen was peripheral blood, taken 28 days after the second AZD1222 dose. The origin of this receptor is an adult who received the AZD1222 COVID-19 vaccine. V gene TRBV5-1 combines with J gene TRBJ1-2; TRBD1 is a possible D gene (6 bases). This chain's CDR3 is CASSLDLQGSYGYTF. The CDR3 DNA reads TGCGCCAGCAGCTTGGATTTGCAGGGGTCCTATGGCTACACCTTC.